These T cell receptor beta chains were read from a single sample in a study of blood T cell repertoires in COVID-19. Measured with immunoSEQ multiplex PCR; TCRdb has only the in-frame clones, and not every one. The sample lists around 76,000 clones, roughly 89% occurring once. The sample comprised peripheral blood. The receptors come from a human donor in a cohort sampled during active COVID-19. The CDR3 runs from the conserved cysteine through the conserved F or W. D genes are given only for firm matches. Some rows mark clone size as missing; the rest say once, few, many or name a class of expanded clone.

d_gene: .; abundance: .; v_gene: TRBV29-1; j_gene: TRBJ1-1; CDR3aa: CSVFDPRFTEAFF; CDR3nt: TGCAGCGTCTTCGACCCCAGGTTCACTGAAGCTTTCTTT
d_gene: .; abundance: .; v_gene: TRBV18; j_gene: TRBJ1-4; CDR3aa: CASSPQLYRANEKLFF; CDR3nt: TGTGCCAGCTCACCGCAACTATATCGGGCTAATGAAAAACTGTTTTTT
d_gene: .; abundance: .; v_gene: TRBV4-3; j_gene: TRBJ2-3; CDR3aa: CASSQESPGALPPDTQYF; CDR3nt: TGCGCCAGCAGCCAAGAGTCACCAGGGGCCTTGCCTCCAGATACGCAGTATTTT
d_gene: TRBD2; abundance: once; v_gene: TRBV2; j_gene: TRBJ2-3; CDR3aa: CASTRAGGTDTQYF; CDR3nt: TGTGCCAGCACCCGAGCGGGGGGCACAGATACGCAGTATTTT
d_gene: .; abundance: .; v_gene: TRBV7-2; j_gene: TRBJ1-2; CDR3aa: CASSLAEGPYGYTF; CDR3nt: TGTGCCAGCAGCTTAGCGGAGGGCCCCTATGGCTACACCTTC
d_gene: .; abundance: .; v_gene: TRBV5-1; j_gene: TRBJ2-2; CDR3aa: CASSNRSPGTGELFF; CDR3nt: TGCGCCAGCAGCAATAGGTCCCCGGGCACCGGGGAGCTGTTTTTT
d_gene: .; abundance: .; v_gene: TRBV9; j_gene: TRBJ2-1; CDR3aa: CASSVGGGSYNEQFF; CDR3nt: TGTGCCAGCAGCGTAGGTGGCGGCTCCTACAATGAGCAGTTCTTC
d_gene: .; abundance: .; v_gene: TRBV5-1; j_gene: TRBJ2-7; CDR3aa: CASSFGNALTYEQYF; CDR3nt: TGCGCCAGCAGCTTCGGGAACGCCCTAACCTACGAGCAGTACTTC
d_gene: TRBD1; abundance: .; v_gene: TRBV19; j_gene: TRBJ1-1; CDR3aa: CASSDGTGKAEAFF; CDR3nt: TGTGCCAGTAGTGACGGGACAGGGAAGGCTGAAGCTTTCTTT
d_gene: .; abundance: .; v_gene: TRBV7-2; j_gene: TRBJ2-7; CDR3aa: CASSPRVYTEYEQYF; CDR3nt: TGTGCCAGCAGCCCCCGGGTCTACACTGAGTACGAGCAGTACTTC
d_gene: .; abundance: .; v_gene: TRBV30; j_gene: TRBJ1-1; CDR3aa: CAWSQEVLNTEAFF; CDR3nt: TGTGCCTGGAGTCAGGAGGTCTTGAACACTGAAGCTTTCTTT
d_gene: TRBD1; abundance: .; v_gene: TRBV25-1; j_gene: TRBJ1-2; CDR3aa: CASSSVPGQGADYGYTF; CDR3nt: TGTGCCAGCAGCTCAGTCCCGGGACAGGGGGCGGACTATGGCTACACCTTC
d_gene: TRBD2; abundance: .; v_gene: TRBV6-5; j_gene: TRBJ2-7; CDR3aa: CANTRLAGVGEQYF; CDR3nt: TGTGCCAACACCAGGCTAGCGGGGGTAGGTGAGCAGTACTTC
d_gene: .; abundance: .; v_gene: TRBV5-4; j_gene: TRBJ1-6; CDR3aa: CASSLATGGISPLHF; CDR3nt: TGTGCCAGCAGCTTGGCCACAGGTGGGATTTCACCCCTCCACTTT
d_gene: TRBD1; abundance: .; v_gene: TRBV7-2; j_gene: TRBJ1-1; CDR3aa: CASSPRQGAGTEAFF; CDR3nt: TGTGCCAGCAGCCCGAGACAGGGGGCGGGCACTGAAGCTTTCTTT
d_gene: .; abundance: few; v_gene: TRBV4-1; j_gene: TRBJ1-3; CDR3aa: CASSSGLTSGNTIYF; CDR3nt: TGCGCCAGCAGCTCTGGACTGACCTCTGGAAACACCATATATTTT
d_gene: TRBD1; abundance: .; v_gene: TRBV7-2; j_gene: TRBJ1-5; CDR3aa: CASSLGGQGGRQPQHF; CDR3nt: TGTGCCAGCAGCTTAGGTGGACAGGGGGGAAGGCAGCCCCAGCATTTT
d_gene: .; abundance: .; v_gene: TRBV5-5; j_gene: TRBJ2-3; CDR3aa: CASSKGHASTDTQYF; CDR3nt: TGTGCCAGCAGCAAGGGACATGCTAGCACAGATACGCAGTATTTT
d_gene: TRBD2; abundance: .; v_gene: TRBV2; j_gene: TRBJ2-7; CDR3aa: CASSEASSGYYEQYF; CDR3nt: TGTGCCAGCAGTGAAGCTTCTAGCGGGTACTACGAGCAGTACTTC
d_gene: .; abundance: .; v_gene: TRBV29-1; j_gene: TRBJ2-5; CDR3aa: CSAAGRLQETQYF; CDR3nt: TGCAGCGCCGCGGGACGACTCCAAGAGACCCAGTACTTC
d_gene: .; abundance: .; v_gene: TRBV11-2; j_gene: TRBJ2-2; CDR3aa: CSSETGNTGELFF; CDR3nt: TGTAGCTCTGAGACAGGGAACACCGGGGAGCTGTTTTTT
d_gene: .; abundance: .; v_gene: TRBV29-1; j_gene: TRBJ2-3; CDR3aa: CSVLGGPTDTQYF; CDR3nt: TGCAGCGTTTTGGGGGGGCCTACAGATACGCAGTATTTT
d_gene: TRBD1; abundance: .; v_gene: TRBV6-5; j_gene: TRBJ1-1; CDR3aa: CASSWDRANTEAFF; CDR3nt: TGTGCCAGCAGTTGGGACAGGGCGAACACTGAAGCTTTCTTT
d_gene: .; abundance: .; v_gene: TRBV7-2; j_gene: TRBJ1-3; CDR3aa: CASSSLGGSGNTIYF; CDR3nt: TGTGCCAGCAGCTCCCTGGGGGGCTCTGGAAACACCATATATTTT
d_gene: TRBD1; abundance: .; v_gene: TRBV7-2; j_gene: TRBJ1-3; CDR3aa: CASSRDRGTNTIYF; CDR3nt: TGTGCCAGCAGCCGGGACAGGGGGACGAACACCATATATTTT
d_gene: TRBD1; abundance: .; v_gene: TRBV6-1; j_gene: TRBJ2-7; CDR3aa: CASSEVPGGGYEQYF; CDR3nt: TGTGCCAGCAGTGAAGTGCCAGGGGGCGGCTACGAGCAGTACTTC
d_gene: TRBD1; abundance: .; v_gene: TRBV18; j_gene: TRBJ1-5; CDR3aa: CASSNQRDRGREQPQHF; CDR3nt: TGTGCCAGCTCGAACCAACGGGACAGGGGAAGAGAACAGCCCCAGCATTTT
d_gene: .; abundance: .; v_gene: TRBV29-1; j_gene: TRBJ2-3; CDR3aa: CSVSLSWGLTDTQYF; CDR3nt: TGCAGCGTTTCTCTGTCCTGGGGACTCACAGATACGCAGTATTTT
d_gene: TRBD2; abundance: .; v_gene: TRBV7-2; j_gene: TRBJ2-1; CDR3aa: CASSLGLAGGPVNEQFF; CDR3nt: TGTGCCAGCAGCTTGGGACTAGCGGGGGGGCCGGTTAATGAGCAGTTCTTC
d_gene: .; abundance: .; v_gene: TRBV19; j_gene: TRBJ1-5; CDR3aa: CASSQKQGRSQPQHF; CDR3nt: TGTGCCAGTAGCCAAAAGCAGGGAAGATCTCAGCCCCAGCATTTT
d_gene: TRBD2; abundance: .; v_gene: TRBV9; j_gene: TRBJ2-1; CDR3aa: CASSVEGGLAFNEQFF; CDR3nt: TGTGCCAGCAGCGTAGAAGGGGGACTAGCATTCAATGAGCAGTTCTTC
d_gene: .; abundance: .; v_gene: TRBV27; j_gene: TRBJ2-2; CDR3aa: CASRRTDRTGELFF; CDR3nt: TGTGCCAGCAGAAGGACAGATCGAACCGGGGAGCTGTTTTTT
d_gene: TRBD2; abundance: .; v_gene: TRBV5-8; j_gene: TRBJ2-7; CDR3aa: CASSSKEAVAGRNEQYF; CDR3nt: TGTGCCAGCAGCTCGAAAGAAGCGGTAGCGGGGCGGAACGAGCAGTACTTC
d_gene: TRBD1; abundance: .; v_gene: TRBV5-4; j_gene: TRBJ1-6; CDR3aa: CASSTPGQGNSPLHF; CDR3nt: TGTGCCAGCAGCACACCGGGACAGGGAAATTCACCCCTCCACTTT
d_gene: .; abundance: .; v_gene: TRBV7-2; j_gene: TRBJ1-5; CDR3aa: CASSLNGQAGGQPQHF; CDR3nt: TGTGCCAGCAGCTTAAATGGGCAGGCTGGGGGGCAGCCCCAGCATTTT
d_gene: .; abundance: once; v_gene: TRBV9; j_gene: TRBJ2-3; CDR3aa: CASSVGGPMMDTQYF; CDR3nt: TGTGCCAGCAGCGTAGGAGGTCCTATGATGGATACGCAGTATTTT
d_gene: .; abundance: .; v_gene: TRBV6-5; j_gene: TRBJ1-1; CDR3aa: CASSTTGEYNTEAFF; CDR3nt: TGTGCCAGCAGTACCACCGGGGAGTATAACACTGAAGCTTTCTTT
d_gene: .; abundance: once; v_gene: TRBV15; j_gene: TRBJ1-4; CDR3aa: CATSTRTVANEKLFF; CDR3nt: TGTGCCACCAGCACCCGGACAGTGGCTAATGAAAAACTGTTTTTT
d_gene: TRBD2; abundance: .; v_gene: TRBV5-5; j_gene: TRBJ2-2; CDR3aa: CASSRRVAGATGELFF; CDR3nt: TGTGCCAGCAGCCGTAGGGTAGCGGGGGCCACCGGGGAGCTGTTTTTT
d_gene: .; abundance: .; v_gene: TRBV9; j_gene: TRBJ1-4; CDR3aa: CASSVLGVTNEKLFF; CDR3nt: TGTGCCAGCAGCGTTCTAGGGGTTACTAATGAAAAACTGTTTTTT
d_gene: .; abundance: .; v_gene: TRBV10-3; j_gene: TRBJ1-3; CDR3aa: CAISARFSGNTIYF; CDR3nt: TGTGCCATCAGTGCCCGTTTCTCTGGAAACACCATATATTTT
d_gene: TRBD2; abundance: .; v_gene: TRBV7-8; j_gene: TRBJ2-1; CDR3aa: CASSSSGGGYNEQFF; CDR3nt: TGTGCCAGCAGCTCGAGCGGGGGGGGTTACAATGAGCAGTTCTTC
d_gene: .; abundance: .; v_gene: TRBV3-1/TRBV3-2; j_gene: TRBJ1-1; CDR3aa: CASSHGGSKLRTEAFF; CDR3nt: TGTGCCAGCAGCCATGGGGGGTCAAAACTGCGGACTGAAGCTTTCTTT
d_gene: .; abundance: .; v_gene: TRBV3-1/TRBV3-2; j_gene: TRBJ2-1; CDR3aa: CASSQPSGLFLFF; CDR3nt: TGTGCCAGCAGCCAACCATCGGGTCTATTCCTTTTCTTC
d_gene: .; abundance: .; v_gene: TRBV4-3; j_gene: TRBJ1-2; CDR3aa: CASSQGAQGSYGYTF; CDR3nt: TGCGCCAGCAGCCAAGGGGCACAGGGATCCTATGGCTACACCTTC
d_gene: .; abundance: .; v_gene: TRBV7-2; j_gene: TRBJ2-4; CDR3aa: CASSFGGGLGNIQYF; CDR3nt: TGTGCCAGCAGCTTTGGGGGGGGCCTGGGAAACATTCAGTACTTC
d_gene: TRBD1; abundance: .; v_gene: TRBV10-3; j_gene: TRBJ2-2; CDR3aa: CAISEVTGGDTGELFF; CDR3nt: TGTGCCATCAGTGAGGTAACAGGGGGAGACACCGGGGAGCTGTTTTTT
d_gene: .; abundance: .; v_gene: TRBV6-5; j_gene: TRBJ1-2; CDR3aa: CASTYTARGSYGYTF; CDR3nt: TGTGCCAGCACCTATACTGCCCGGGGGAGCTATGGCTACACCTTC
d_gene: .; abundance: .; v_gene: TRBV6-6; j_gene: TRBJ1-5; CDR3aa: CASSDTGKGPQHF; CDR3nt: TGTGCCAGCAGTGATACAGGGAAAGGGCCCCAGCATTTT
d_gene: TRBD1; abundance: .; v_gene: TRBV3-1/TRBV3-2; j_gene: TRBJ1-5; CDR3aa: CASSQPGQGEYLPMTNQPQHF; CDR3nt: TGTGCCAGCAGCCAACCCGGACAGGGGGAATATCTTCCCATGACCAATCAGCCCCAGCATTTT
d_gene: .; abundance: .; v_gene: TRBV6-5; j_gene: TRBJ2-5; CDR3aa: CASVRGNQETQYF; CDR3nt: TGTGCCAGTGTGCGGGGTAACCAAGAGACCCAGTACTTC
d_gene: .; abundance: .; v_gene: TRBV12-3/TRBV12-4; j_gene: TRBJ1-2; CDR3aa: CASSQKDYGYTF; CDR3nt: TGTGCCAGCAGCCAGAAAGACTATGGCTACACCTTC